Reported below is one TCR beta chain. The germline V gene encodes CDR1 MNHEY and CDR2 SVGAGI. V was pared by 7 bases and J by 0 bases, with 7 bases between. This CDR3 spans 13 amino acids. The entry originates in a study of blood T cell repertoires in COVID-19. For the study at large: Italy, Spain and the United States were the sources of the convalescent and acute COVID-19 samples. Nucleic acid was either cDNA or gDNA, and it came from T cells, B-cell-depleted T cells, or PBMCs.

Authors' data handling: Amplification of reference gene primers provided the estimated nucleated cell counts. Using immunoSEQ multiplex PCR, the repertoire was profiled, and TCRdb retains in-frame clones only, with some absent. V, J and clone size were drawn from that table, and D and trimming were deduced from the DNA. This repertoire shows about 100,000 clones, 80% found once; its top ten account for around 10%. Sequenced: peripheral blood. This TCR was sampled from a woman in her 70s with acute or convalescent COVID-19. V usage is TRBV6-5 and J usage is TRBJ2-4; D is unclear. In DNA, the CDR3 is TGTGCCAGCACACAGCTAGCCAAAAACATTCAGTACTTC. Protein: CASTQLAKNIQYF.